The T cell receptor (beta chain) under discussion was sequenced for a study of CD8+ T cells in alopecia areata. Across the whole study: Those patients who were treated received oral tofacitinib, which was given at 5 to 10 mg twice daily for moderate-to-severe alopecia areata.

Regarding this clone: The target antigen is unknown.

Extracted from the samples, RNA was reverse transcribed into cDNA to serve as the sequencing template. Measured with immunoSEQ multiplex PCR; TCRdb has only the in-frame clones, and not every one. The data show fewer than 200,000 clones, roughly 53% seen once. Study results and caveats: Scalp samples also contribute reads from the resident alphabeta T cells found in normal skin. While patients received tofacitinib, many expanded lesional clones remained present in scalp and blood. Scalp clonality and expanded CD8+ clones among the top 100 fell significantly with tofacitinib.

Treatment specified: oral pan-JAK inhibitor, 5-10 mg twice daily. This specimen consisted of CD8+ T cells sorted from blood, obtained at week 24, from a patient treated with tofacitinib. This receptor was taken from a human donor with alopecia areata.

DNA for the CDR3: TGTGCCAGTACCCAGCGGGGGGCTTCACCCCTCCACTTT. Translating it yields CASTQRGASPLHF. The chain joins TRBV19 to TRBJ1-6; TRBD1 might be the D (6 bases). Germline values: CDR1 LNHDA, CDR2 SQIVND (reference sequence). V dropped 7 bases and J dropped 9 bases, with 13 bases sitting between them. The CDR3 runs 13 residues.